The entry below describes one T cell receptor beta chain. Its cognate antigen is unknown. The junction differs from germline at one of its ends, possibly a read error. This sample stems from a study of breast tumors, draining lymph nodes, adjacent tissues. Study findings and constraints: Luminal-like breast cancer showed significantly higher tumor–nontumor repertoire similarity than basal-like. The lymph node origin of tumor T cells was framed as consistent with a hypothesis, not demonstrated. Most tumor T cells seemingly derive from lymph node, then expand in tumor.

TCRdb re-analysed the multiplex PCR reads in MiXCR, keeping a single row per CDR3 protein. The sample contains approximately 190,000 distinct CDR3 sequences, roughly 31% of which appear only once. The lymph nodes were axillary draining lymph nodes from breast cancer patients. CDR1 and CDR2 from the germline V gene are MNHNS and SASEGT. This CDR3 has 16 residues. The gene calls are TRBV6-1 and TRBJ1-5; perhaps TRBD1 as D (5 bases). The sequencing sample was made of axillary lymph node tissue. The sequence was obtained from a female donor with breast cancer. Some clones in this sample may be carry-over from other donors' samples. CDR3 in DNA: TGTGCCGGCAGTGAATGGTCGGGGCAGGGCAATCAGCCCCAGCATTTT. Translated: CAGSEWSGQGNQPQHF.